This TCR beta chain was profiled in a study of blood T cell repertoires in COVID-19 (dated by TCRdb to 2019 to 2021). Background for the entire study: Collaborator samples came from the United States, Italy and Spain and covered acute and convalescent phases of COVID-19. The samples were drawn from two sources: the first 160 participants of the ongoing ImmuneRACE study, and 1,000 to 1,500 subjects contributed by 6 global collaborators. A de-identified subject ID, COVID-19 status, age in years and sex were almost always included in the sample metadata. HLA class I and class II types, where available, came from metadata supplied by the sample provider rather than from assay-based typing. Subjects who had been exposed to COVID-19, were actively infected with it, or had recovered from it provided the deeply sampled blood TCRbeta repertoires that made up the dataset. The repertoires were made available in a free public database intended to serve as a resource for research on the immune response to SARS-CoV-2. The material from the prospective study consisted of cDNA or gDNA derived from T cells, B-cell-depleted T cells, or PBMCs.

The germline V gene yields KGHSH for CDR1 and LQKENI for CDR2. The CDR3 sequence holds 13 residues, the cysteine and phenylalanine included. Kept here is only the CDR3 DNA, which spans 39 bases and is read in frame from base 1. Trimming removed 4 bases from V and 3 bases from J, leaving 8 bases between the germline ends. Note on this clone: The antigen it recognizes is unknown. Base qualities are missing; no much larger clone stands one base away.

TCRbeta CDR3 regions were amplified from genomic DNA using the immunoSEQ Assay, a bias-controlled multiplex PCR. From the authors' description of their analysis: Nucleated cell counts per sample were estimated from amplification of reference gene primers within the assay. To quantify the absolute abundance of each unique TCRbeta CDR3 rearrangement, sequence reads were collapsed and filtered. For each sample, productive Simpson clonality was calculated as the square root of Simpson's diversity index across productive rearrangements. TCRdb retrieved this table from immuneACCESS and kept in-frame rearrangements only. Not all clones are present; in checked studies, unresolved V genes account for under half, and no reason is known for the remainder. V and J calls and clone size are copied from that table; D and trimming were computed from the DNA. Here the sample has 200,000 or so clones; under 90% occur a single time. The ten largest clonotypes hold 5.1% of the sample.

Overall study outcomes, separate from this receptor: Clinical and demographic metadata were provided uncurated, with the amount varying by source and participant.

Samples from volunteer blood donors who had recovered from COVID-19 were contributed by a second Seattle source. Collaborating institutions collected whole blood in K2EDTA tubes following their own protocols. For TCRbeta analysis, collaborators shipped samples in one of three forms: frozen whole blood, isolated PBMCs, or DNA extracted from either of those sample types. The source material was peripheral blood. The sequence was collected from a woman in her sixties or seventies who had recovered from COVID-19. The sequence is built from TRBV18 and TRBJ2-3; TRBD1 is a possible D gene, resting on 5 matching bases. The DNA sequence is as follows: TGTGCCAGCTCACTTGACAGTACAGATACGCAGTATTTT. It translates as CASSLDSTDTQYF.